The next 24 T cell receptor beta chains were all read from a single sample in a study of a mutant IDH1 vaccine in newly diagnosed glioma (dated by TCRdb to about 2021). No antigen has been assigned to these receptors. The library relied on the immunoSEQ multiplex PCR assay. Held by TCRdb, this immuneACCESS table contains in-frame sequences only and omits some clones. Under half of the omission traces to an unresolved V gene where checked; the cause of the rest is unknown. Present in this sample are roughly 130,000 clones, roughly 77% of which were seen just once. The top ten hold 5.5% of the sample. The sample's time point label, in plain terms: week 11, during vaccination. Each vaccine dose, consisting of 300 ug of a 20-mer mutant IDH1 peptide in Montanide, was administered subcutaneously with topical imiquimod. Sequencing used PBMCs, obtained from a glioma patient whose treatment included an IDH1 peptide vaccine. The receptors stem from a middle-aged man with glioma.

In its sample, this clone was seen once. The chain is built from TRBV4-3 and TRBJ2-7; the D gene is possibly TRBD2 (5 bases). Germline V gene lookup returns CDR1 LGHNA and CDR2 YSLEER. The CDR3 has 14 amino acids. V was trimmed by 0 bases and J by 2 bases, leaving 8 bases between them. CDR3 sequence: CASSQERGTYEQYF. The CDR3 DNA is TGCGCCAGCAGCCAAGAACGGGGTACCTACGAGCAGTACTTC.

The chain uses TRBV19 and TRBJ1-5; maybe TRBD1 (5 bases). Germline loops: CDR1 LNHDA, CDR2 SQIVND (reference sequence). The V end was cut by 7 bases, the J end by 1 base, with 14 bases between. The CDR3 sequence is 15 residues long. Written as DNA, the CDR3 is TGTGCCAGTACCTTAGGGAGGGGAAGCAATCAGCCCCAGCATTTT. Protein: CASTLGRGSNQPQHF.

This rearrangement joins TRBV28 to TRBJ2-7; 8 bases align to TRBD1. This CDR3 spans 13 amino acids. In germline, CDR1 is MDHEN, CDR2 SYDVKM. With 3 bases clipped from V and 3 bases from J, the junction kept 1 base outside the gene matches. CDR3 residues: CASSFDRGYEQYF. CDR3 in DNA: TGTGCCAGCAGTTTCGACAGGGGCTACGAGCAGTACTTC.

This clone was detected only once. This chain links TRBV9 with TRBJ2-1; D is unresolved. Germline CDR1 SGDLS, CDR2 YYNGEE. The ends were cut back, 0 bases at V and 2 bases at J, with 9 bases in the middle. This CDR3 comprises 15 residues. The CDR3 region is CASSVDTPPYNEQFF. CDR3 nucleotides: TGTGCCAGCAGCGTAGACACCCCGCCCTACAATGAGCAGTTCTTC.

The rearrangement joins TRBV19 to TRBJ2-7; 11 bases are shared with TRBD1. Germline V gene data show CDR1 as LNHDA and CDR2 as SQIVND (reference sequence). Unmatched junction bases numbered 9, after V lost 7 bases and J lost 4 bases. The length of the CDR3 is 15 residues. The CDR3 here is CASTPRGTGGYEQYF. CDR3 nucleotide sequence: TGTGCCAGTACCCCTCGTGGGACAGGGGGTTACGAGCAGTACTTC.

The J gene is TRBJ1-1, the V gene TRBV18, with D perhaps matching TRBD1 (6 bases). Trimming took 4 bases from V and 0 from J, leaving 9 bases between them. This CDR3 contains 14 residues. The germline V gene has CDR1 KGHSH and CDR2 LQKENI. This chain's CDR3 is CASSLGGMNTEAFF. The CDR3 bases are TGTGCCAGCTCACTAGGGGGGATGAACACTGAAGCTTTCTTT.

CDR3 coding DNA: TGCGCCAGCAGCTTGGCCGGCAGGGAGACCGGGGAGCTGTTTTTT. Translating gives CASSLAGRETGELFF. The rearrangement links TRBV5-1 to TRBJ2-2; D may correspond to TRBD1 or TRBD2 (5 bases each). Looked up from germline, CDR1 is SGHRS and CDR2 is YFSETQ. V was cut by 0 bases and J by 5 bases, with 11 bases left in between. CDR3 length equals 15 residues. The full variable domain, its missing parts supplied by reference TRBV5-1 and TRBJ2-2, is KAGVTQTPRYLIKTRGQQVTLSCSPISGHRSVSWYQQTPGQGLQFLFEYFSETQRNKGNFPGRFSGRQFSNSRSEMNVSTLELGDSALYLCASSLAGRETGELFFGEGSRLTVL.

This chain links TRBV11-3 with TRBJ2-7, with TRBD1 matching 7 bases. The CDR3 covers 15 residues. V trimming: 1 base; J trimming: 5 bases; junction bases outside the gene matches: 8. CDR1 SGHNT and CDR2 YENEEA come from the germline V gene. In DNA, the CDR3 is TGTGCCAGCAGCTTAGGTGCAGGACAGGTCGACGAGCAGTACTTC. This sequence encodes CASSLGAGQVDEQYF. Full variable domain (rest looked up from reference TRBV11-3 and TRBJ2-7): EAGVVQSPRYKIIEKKQPVAFWCNPISGHNTLYWYLQNLGQGPELLIRYENEEAVDDSQLPKDRFSAERLKGVDSTLKIQPAELGDSAVYLCASSLGAGQVDEQYFGPGTRLTVT.

The chain joins TRBV5-6 to TRBJ1-4; 8 nucleotides match TRBD1. Germline CDR1 is SGHDT and CDR2 is YYEEEE. V was pared by 4 bases and J by 2 bases, with 7 bases of the junction left unmatched. There are 16 residues in the CDR3. CDR3 DNA: TGTGCCAGCAGCCCAGGACAGGGAAGGACTAATGAAAAACTGTTTTTT. Amino acids: CASSPGQGRTNEKLFF.

This clone was seen many times. The chain carries TRBV11-2 and TRBJ1-1, with 9 bases matching TRBD1. The CDR3 loop spans 14 amino acids. V lost 6 bases, J lost 5 bases, and 7 bases stayed unmatched. CDR1 is SGHAT and CDR2 is FQNNGV in the germline V gene. CDR3 region: CASRPTGGDTEAFF. In nucleotides, the CDR3 is TGTGCCAGCAGACCTACAGGGGGCGATACTGAAGCTTTCTTT.

The chain carries TRBV4-2 and TRBJ1-1; perhaps TRBD1 as D (6 bases). Deletions cut 0 bases from V and 2 bases from J, with 13 bases between. CDR3 length: 16 residues. Germline loops: CDR1 LGHNA, CDR2 YNFKEQ. The CDR3 DNA follows: TGTGCCAGCAGCCAAGAATTTGGGGGCTTTAACACTGAAGCTTTCTTT. Translated: CASSQEFGGFNTEAFF.

The rearrangement joins TRBV18 to TRBJ1-1, with TRBD1 as a possible D gene (6 bases). The germline CDR1 and CDR2 sequences are KGHSH and LQKENI. The CDR3 has 15 residues. V gave up 3 bases and J gave up 4 bases, with 15 bases separating them. The CDR3 loop reads CASSPLGRGGTEAFF. The CDR3 nucleotides are TGTGCCAGCTCACCCCTAGGCCGAGGGGGCACTGAAGCTTTCTTT.

The chain recombines TRBV7-9 with TRBJ1-6, with a weak D call TRBD1 (6 bases). This CDR3 is built from 12 residues. The V end lost 5 bases, the J end lost 11 bases, and 10 bases lay between the germline ends. CDR1 SEHNR and CDR2 FQNEAQ come from the germline V gene (reference sequence). The CDR3 DNA is TGTGCCAGCAGCCTGGACAGTGCACCCCTCCACTTT. Its translation is CASSLDSAPLHF.

This clone was detected a few times. This chain links TRBV6-4 with TRBJ1-1, with 7 bases fitting TRBD1. Germline-derived CDR1 and CDR2 are MRHNA and SNTAGT. This CDR3 region has 12 residues. Trimming at V came to 6 bases and at J to 3 bases, leaving 1 base not matched to a gene. CDR3 residues: CASRGTDTEAFF. The CDR3 DNA is TGTGCCAGCAGGGGGACAGACACTGAAGCTTTCTTT.

This rearrangement joins TRBV9 to TRBJ2-7, with D perhaps given as TRBD1 or TRBD2 (6 bases each). Trimming cost V 0 bases and J 3 bases, with 13 bases left between them. The CDR3 runs 15 residues. In germline, CDR1 is SGDLS, CDR2 YYNGEE. The DNA of the CDR3 is TGTGCCAGCAGCGTAGAGGAGGGGGGCTTCTACGAGCAGTACTTC. Translation gives CASSVEEGGFYEQYF.

J is TRBJ2-7 and V is TRBV19, with D uncertain. The CDR3 runs to 16 residues. Looked up from germline, CDR1 is LNHDA and CDR2 is SQIVND (reference sequence). The germline V and J ends were trimmed by 1 base and 0 bases, with 13 bases remaining between them. Here the CDR3 DNA reads TGTGCCAGTAGTATAGGTGGCACGCTGGCCTCCTACGAGCAGTACTTC. This translates into CASSIGGTLASYEQYF. Variable domain in full (rest from reference TRBV19 and TRBJ2-7): DGGITQSPKYLFRKEGQNVTLSCEQNLNHDAMYWYRQDPGQGLRLIYYSQIVNDFQKGDIAEGYSVSREKKESFPLTVTSAQKNPTAFYLCASSIGGTLASYEQYFGPGTRLTVT.

The chain employs TRBV7-6 and TRBJ1-1; D uncertain. Trimming pared 1 base from V and 3 bases from J, leaving 15 bases between. The CDR3 loop spans 16 amino acids. Germline V gives CDR1 SGHVS, CDR2 FNYEAQ. CDR3 DNA sequence: TGTGCCAGCAGCTTAGATCACCTAGACACTGACACTGAAGCTTTCTTT. This encodes CASSLDHLDTDTEAFF.

The genes are TRBV4-3 and TRBJ1-6, with D unclear. Trimming removed 4 bases from V and 6 bases from J, with 10 bases in between. Germline V gene lookup returns CDR1 LGHNA and CDR2 YSLEER. The CDR3 has 14 residues. The DNA of the CDR3 is TGCGCCAGCAGCCGGGTTACGGGTAATTCACCCCTCCACTTT. Translating gives CASSRVTGNSPLHF.

The chain employs TRBV6-5 and TRBJ2-7, with D perhaps matching TRBD1 or TRBD2 (5 bases each). V lost 0 bases, J lost 4 bases, and 7 bases lay in between. The CDR3 is 13 residues long. From germline, CDR1 is MNHEY and CDR2 SVGAGI. CDR3 residues: CASSYSEGYEQYF. Written as DNA, the CDR3 is TGTGCCAGCAGTTACTCCGAGGGGTACGAGCAGTACTTC.

The genes are TRBV7-8 and TRBJ2-5; TRBD2 aligns across 7 bases. V lost 1 base and J lost 4; bases outside the gene matches: 24. From germline, CDR1 is SGHVS and CDR2 FQNEAQ. The CDR3 contains 21 residues. The CDR3 region is CASSLEEYGSSGPGEGETQYF. CDR3 sequence (DNA): TGTGCCAGCAGCTTAGAGGAGTACGGCTCTAGCGGACCGGGGGAGGGAGAGACCCAGTACTTC.

The rearrangement links TRBV7-6 to TRBJ1-6, with a possible D match to TRBD1 (5 bases). The CDR3 length is 15 residues. From germline, CDR1 is SGHVS and CDR2 FNYEAQ. Trimming removed 0 bases from V and 8 bases from J, with 11 bases in between. For the CDR3, the DNA is TGTGCCAGCAGCTTAGCGGGCCAGGGCGATTCACCCCTCCACTTT. Protein product: CASSLAGQGDSPLHF.

This clone has just one count. CDR3 DNA: TGTGCCAGCAGTTACTCGGTCGCGGGGGGCCCAAATACGCAGTATTTT. Its protein is CASSYSVAGGPNTQYF. The rearrangement links TRBV6-5 to TRBJ2-3; 8 nucleotides line up with TRBD2. V was clipped by 0 bases and J by 7 bases; unmatched bases: 9. This CDR3 comprises 16 residues. Germline CDR1 and CDR2: MNHEY and SVGAGI.

This clone appeared a single time. This chain connects TRBV6-5 to TRBJ2-7; D not certain. CDR3 size: 14 residues. Trimming pared 2 bases from V and 4 bases from J, leaving 12 bases between. The V gene's germline CDR1 is MNHEY and CDR2 SVGAGI. The CDR3 DNA follows: TGTGCCAGCAGTTACAGGGTGGGTAAATACGAGCAGTACTTC. This encodes CASSYRVGKYEQYF.

The chain uses TRBV11-1 and TRBJ1-6; 7 bases line up with TRBD1. Germline V gives CDR1 SGHAT, CDR2 FQDESV (reference sequence). The CDR3 is made up of 14 amino acids. V gave up 5 bases and J gave up 5 bases; unmatched junction bases: 3. CDR3 DNA: TGTGCCAGCAGCAGGACAGGAAATAATTCACCCCTCCACTTT. The encoded protein is CASSRTGNNSPLHF.